This T cell receptor beta chain is from a study of CD8 T cells in ankylosing spondylitis. General study results and limits: Before this, some motif variants had been reported in reactive arthritis synovial fluid and blood. A TCR beta motif of 7 to 9 highly homologous variants seemed to mark ankylosing spondylitis blood.

This clonotype came up many times. Its antigen remains unknown. Quantitative molecular-barcoded 5'-RACE generated the TCR beta libraries. TCRdb re-called the 5' RACE reads with MiXCR, one entry per CDR3 protein. The sample has around 890,000 distinct CDR3 sequences, 12% seen once. V lost 8 bases and J 2 bases, leaving 15 bases between the germline ends. Germline-derived CDR1 and CDR2 are SQVTM and ANQGSEA. CDR3 size: 13 residues. Input material: blood, either unsorted or a sorted T cell fraction (not recorded which). The sequence was obtained from a male donor with ankylosing spondylitis. This chain connects TRBV29-1 to TRBJ2-5, with D perhaps matching TRBD1 (5 bases). The CDR3 DNA sequence: TGCAGCATAGGACGACAGCCGCAAGAGACCCAGTACTTC. It translates to CSIGRQPQETQYF.